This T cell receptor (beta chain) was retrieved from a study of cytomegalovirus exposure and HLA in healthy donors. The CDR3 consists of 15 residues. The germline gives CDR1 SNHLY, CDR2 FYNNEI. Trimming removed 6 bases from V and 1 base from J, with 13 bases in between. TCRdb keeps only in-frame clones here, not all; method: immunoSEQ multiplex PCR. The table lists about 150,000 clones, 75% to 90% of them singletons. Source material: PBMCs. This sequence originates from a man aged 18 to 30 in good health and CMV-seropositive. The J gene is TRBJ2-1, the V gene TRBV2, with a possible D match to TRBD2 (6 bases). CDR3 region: CASSLGGVSYNEQFF. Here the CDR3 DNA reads TGTGCCAGCAGCTTGGGCGGGGTGTCCTACAATGAGCAGTTCTTC.